Presented here are 21 T cell receptor beta chains from one specimen sequenced in a study of CD8+CD57+ T cells in acquired aplastic anemia. CDR3 and TCR beta VDJ profiling relied on genomic DNA as the template. TCRdb re-called the reads through MiXCR, storing one row per CDR3 protein. The data contain about 81,000 distinct CDR3 sequences, 40% to 55% of them singletons. What was sequenced was sorted CD4+, CD8+, or CD8+CD57+ T cells (not recorded which) from PBMCs. The source is a human donor in good health, serving as a control.

The rearrangement uses TRBV29-1 and TRBJ2-3, with TRBD1 identical over 8 bases. Germline V gene sequence: CDR1 SQVTM, CDR2 ANQGSEA. Trimming cost V 6 bases and J 7 bases; bases outside gene matches: 3. The CDR3 contains 11 residues. The CDR3 sequence: CSVDRGHTQYF. The CDR3 DNA is TGCAGCGTAGACAGGGGTCATACGCAGTATTTT.

This clonotype came up a few times. V and J are TRBV6-1 and TRBJ2-1; maybe TRBD2 (6 bases). Germline V CDR1 and CDR2: MNHNS, SASEGT. V lost 5 bases and J lost 8, with 22 bases in between. CDR3 size: 16 residues. The CDR3 DNA reads TGTGCCAGCAGTACCCGGGACGGAATACGGAGGGATGAGCAGTTCTTC. Translating it yields CASSTRDGIRRDEQFF.

V is TRBV13 and J is TRBJ1-1; D is possibly TRBD1 (6 bases). V shed 4 bases and J shed 7 bases, with 10 bases lying between them. The CDR3 extends over 12 amino acids. Germline CDR1 and CDR2: PRHDT and FYEKMQ (reference sequence). The CDR3 DNA sequence: TGTGCCAGCAGCTACACAGGGCATGAAGCTTTCTTT. Translated: CASSYTGHEAFF.

In its sample, this clonotype was seen a few times. The chain has TRBV25-1 and TRBJ1-6; D may be TRBD1 (5 bases). This CDR3 has 17 amino acids. The V gene lost 5 bases and the J gene lost 8 bases, with 22 bases spanning the gap. Germline V gene lookup returns CDR1 MGHDK and CDR2 SYGVNS. CDR3 nucleotides: TGTGCCAGCAGTATCATCCCGGCAGGGAGTGGGGATTCACCCCTCCACTTT. Amino acids: CASSIIPAGSGDSPLHF.

This clonotype has just one count. The chain combines TRBV15 with TRBJ2-1, with D tentatively TRBD1 (5 bases). CDR1 and CDR2 from the germline V gene are LNHNV and YYDKDF (reference sequence). The CDR3 consists of 16 residues. Trimming stripped 3 bases from V and 3 bases from J, with 15 bases between. CDR3 bases: TGTGCCACCAGCAGGGAGAGGCCAGGGCTCTACAATGAGCAGTTCTTC. Translated: CATSRERPGLYNEQFF. The variable domain in full, completed from reference TRBV15 and TRBJ2-1, reads DAMVIQNPRYQVTQFGKPVTLSCSQTLNHNVMYWYQQKSSQAPKLLFHYYDKDFNNEADTPDNFQSRRPNTSFCFLDIRSPGLGDTAMYLCATSRERPGLYNEQFFGPGTRLTVL.

This clonotype has at least ten counts. The rearrangement joins TRBV7-8 to TRBJ1-2; D is ambiguous. V was clipped by 7 bases and J by 2 bases, with 14 bases between them. The CDR3 extends over 14 amino acids. The V gene's germline CDR1 is SGHVS and CDR2 FQNEAQ. The CDR3 region is CASNSGGINYGYTF. CDR3 bases: TGTGCCAGCAACTCGGGAGGGATCAACTATGGCTACACCTTC.

The chain is built from TRBV2 and TRBJ2-7; 9 nucleotides agree with TRBD2. Trimming at V came to 1 base and at J to 3 bases, leaving 4 bases not matched to a gene. Germline CDR1 reads SNHLY; CDR2 reads FYNNEI. The CDR3 totals 15 residues. This CDR3 is CASSEGASGIYEQYF. For the CDR3, the DNA is TGTGCCAGCAGTGAAGGGGCTAGCGGGATCTACGAGCAGTACTTC. The full variable domain, with the rest looked up from reference TRBV2 and TRBJ2-7, is EPEVTQTPSHQVTQMGQEVILRCVPISNHLYFYWYRQILGQKVEFLVSFYNNEISEKSEIFDDQFSVERPDGSNFTLKIRSTKLEDSAMYFCASSEGASGIYEQYFGPGTRLTVT.

The V and J genes are TRBV15 and TRBJ1-1; D unresolved. The germline V gene encodes CDR1 LNHNV and CDR2 YYDKDF (reference sequence). Trimming stripped 3 bases from V and 1 base from J, with 6 bases between. The CDR3 has 13 residues. This CDR3 reads CATSSTWNTEAFF. DNA for the CDR3: TGTGCCACCAGCAGTACCTGGAACACTGAAGCTTTCTTT.

This clonotype was seen many times. As DNA, the CDR3 is TGTGCCAGCAAAGGGGCGAGCCTTAATGAAAAACTGTTTTTT. Its protein is CASKGASLNEKLFF. J is TRBJ1-4 and V is TRBV2; a possible D gene is TRBD1 (5 bases). The length of the CDR3 is 14 residues. V lost 7 bases to trimming and J lost 4 bases, with 13 bases between them. Germline CDR1 and CDR2: SNHLY and FYNNEI.

V usage is TRBV25-1 and J usage is TRBJ2-7, with TRBD2 identical over 10 bases. The junction had 3 bases not matched to a gene; V was cut back by 3 bases and J by 7 bases. The CDR3 length is 13 residues. Germline loops: CDR1 MGHDK, CDR2 SYGVNS. This chain's CDR3 is CASSEWTSGEQYV. The CDR3 DNA follows: TGTGCCAGCAGTGAGTGGACTAGCGGTGAGCAGTACGTC.

The chain couples TRBV10-2 to TRBJ2-7; TRBD2 matches at 7 bases. This CDR3 is built from 16 residues. V shed 1 base and J 4 bases; nucleotides not matched to a gene: 10. In germline, CDR1 is WSHSY, CDR2 SAAADI. The DNA of the CDR3 is TGCGCCAGCAGTGAGTTGGCGGGAGCCGGACTTTACGAGCAGTACTTC. Translating gives CASSELAGAGLYEQYF.

V gene TRBV25-1 combines with J gene TRBJ1-6; 7 bases line up with TRBD1. This CDR3 has 15 amino acids. The V and J ends lost 4 bases and 9 bases, in that order; junction bases with no gene match: 9. In germline, CDR1 is MGHDK, CDR2 SYGVNS. The CDR3 DNA reads TGTGCCAGCAGTGTCGGGGCAGGGGGGCGTTCACCCCTCCACTTT. Its translation is CASSVGAGGRSPLHF.

The rearrangement links TRBV5-1 to TRBJ1-5; no firm D call. The germline gives CDR1 SGHRS, CDR2 YFSETQ. This CDR3 is built from 14 residues. V was clipped by 4 bases and J by 0 bases, with 8 bases between them. The CDR3 region is CASSKDGSNQPQHF. In DNA, the CDR3 is TGCGCCAGCAGCAAAGACGGTAGCAATCAGCCCCAGCATTTT.

This clonotype was observed at least ten times. The genes are TRBV19 and TRBJ1-2; a weak D match, TRBD1 (6 bases). CDR3 length: 14 amino acids. CDR1 is LNHDA and CDR2 is SQIVND in the germline V gene (reference sequence). With 3 bases removed from V and 2 bases from J, the gap between germline ends came to 10 bases. Here the CDR3 DNA reads TGTGCCAGTAGTATCCCCGGACAGAACTATGGCTACACCTTC. Translating gives CASSIPGQNYGYTF.

This sequence joins TRBV25-1 and TRBJ2-3, with 8 bases matching TRBD2. V trimming: 7 bases; J trimming: 7 bases; junction bases outside the gene matches: 16. The length of the CDR3 is 16 residues. Germline V gene data show CDR1 as MGHDK and CDR2 as SYGVNS. DNA of the CDR3: TGTGCCAGCACCACCAGCGGGGGCCTTCACGGGAATACGCAGTATTTT. It codes for CASTTSGGLHGNTQYF.

Concerning this clonotype itself: The CDR3 carries no conserved terminal phenylalanine or tryptophan, so it likely arises from a read error. The V and J genes are TRBV30 and TRBJ2-1; unclear D gene. This CDR3 spans 13 amino acids. The V and J ends lost 5 bases and 8 bases respectively, with 16 bases between them. From germline, CDR1 is GTSNPN and CDR2 SVGIG (reference sequence). The CDR3 DNA reads TGTGCCTGGTCCCGGCAGGAGAATGATGAGCAGTTCCTC. Its protein product is CAWSRQENDEQFL.

The table lists this clonotype with many counts. The chain is built from TRBV6-4 and TRBJ1-1, with a possible D match to TRBD1 (6 bases). Deletions cut 5 bases from V and 4 bases from J, with 11 bases between. The CDR3 consists of 13 residues. Germline V gives CDR1 MRHNA, CDR2 SNTAGT. The CDR3 coding sequence is TGTGCCAGCAGTCTGAACAGGGCCACTGAAGCTTTCTTT. Amino acids: CASSLNRATEAFF.

For this clonotype: A single base separates this from a much larger clone, so it may be a read error. The gene calls are TRBV6-1 and TRBJ1-6; weak D call: TRBD1 (5 bases). This CDR3 comprises 16 residues. Germline CDR1 reads MNHNS; CDR2 reads SASEGT. V lost 8 bases and J lost 9, with 23 bases in between. This chain's CDR3 is CASGRDGGVLISPLHF. CDR3 sequence (DNA): TGTGCCAGCGGCCGGGACGGGGGGGTTCTAATTTCACCCCTCCACTTT.

The rearrangement links TRBV25-1 to TRBJ2-1; D remains ambiguous. V lost 6 bases to trimming and J lost 9 bases, with 24 bases between them. Germline V gives CDR1 MGHDK, CDR2 SYGVNS. This CDR3 comprises 16 residues. The CDR3 nucleotides are TGTGCCAGCAGCTCATCCTTGGCTCCCGACAACAGTGAGCAGTTCTTC. Protein: CASSSSLAPDNSEQFF. Full variable domain (outside the CDR3, taken from reference TRBV25-1 and TRBJ2-1): EADIYQTPRYLVIGTGKKITLECSQTMGHDKMYWYQQDPGMELHLIHYSYGVNSTEKGDLSSESTVSRIRTEHFPLTLESARPSHTSQYLCASSSSLAPDNSEQFFGPGTRLTVL.

This clonotype was recorded many times. The rearrangement links TRBV5-1 to TRBJ1-1; D remains unclear. Germline CDR1 reads SGHRS; CDR2 reads YFSETQ. V was shortened by 4 bases and J by 1 base, with 14 bases between the two germline ends. The CDR3 contains 15 residues. The CDR3 here is CASSGVGRPNTEAFF. The CDR3 bases are TGCGCCAGCAGCGGCGTCGGGCGCCCGAACACTGAAGCTTTCTTT.

The chain joins TRBV7-2 to TRBJ1-2; weak D call: TRBD1 (5 bases). Germline CDR1 is SGHTA and CDR2 is FQGNSA. CDR3 length: 13 amino acids. V was cut by 3 bases and J by 5 bases, with 10 bases left in between. The CDR3 DNA reads TGTGCCAGCAGCTTTGACAGCAAGTATGGCTACACCTTC. This gives the protein CASSFDSKYGYTF.